This T cell receptor beta chain was found in a study of identical twins. After template switching added a universal primer site, the resulting cDNA carried unique molecular identifiers. TCRdb ran MiXCR on the 5' RACE reads and lists one entry per CDR3 protein. The sample includes 400,000 to 600,000 distinct CDR3 sequences, about a fifth of them seen just once. The CDR3 extends over 17 amino acids. Trimming stripped 1 base from V and 1 base from J, with 13 bases between. The germline V gene has CDR1 LGHNA and CDR2 YNFKEQ. The sample was also reused in another study, on yellow fever vaccine responses in identical twins.

The J gene is TRBJ2-2, the V gene TRBV4-2, with TRBD1 as a possible D gene (6 bases). This clonotype was sampled from a woman aged 18-29 years in good health. Sample: CD4+ T cells sorted from blood. CDR3 sequence (DNA): TGTGCCAGCAGCCAAGTTTCGGACAGCTTGAACACCGGGGAGCTGTTTTTT. Translation gives CASSQVSDSLNTGELFF.